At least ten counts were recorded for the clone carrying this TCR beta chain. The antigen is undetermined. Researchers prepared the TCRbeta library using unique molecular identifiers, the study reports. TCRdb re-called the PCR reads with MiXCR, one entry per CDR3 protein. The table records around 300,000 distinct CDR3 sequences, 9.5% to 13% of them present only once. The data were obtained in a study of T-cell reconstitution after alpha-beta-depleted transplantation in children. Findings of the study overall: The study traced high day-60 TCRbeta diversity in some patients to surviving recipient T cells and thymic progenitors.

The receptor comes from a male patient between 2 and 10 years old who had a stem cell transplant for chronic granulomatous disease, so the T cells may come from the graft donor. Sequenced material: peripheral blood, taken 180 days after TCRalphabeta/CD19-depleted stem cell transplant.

In DNA form, the CDR3 reads TGTGCCAGCAGCGTATATGACAGCTCCTATAATTCACCCCTCCACTTT. Translation gives CASSVYDSSYNSPLHF. The rearrangement links TRBV9 to TRBJ1-6, with D possibly matching TRBD1 (5 bases). CDR1 is SGDLS and CDR2 is YYNGEE in the germline V gene. This CDR3 contains 16 residues. Trimming took off 1 base at V and 0 bases at J, with 8 bases between the two ends.